This T cell receptor beta chain was sequenced for a study of OX40 agonist ivuxolimab in advanced cancers. Context from the whole study: Ivuxolimab was a fully human IgG2 agonistic monoclonal antibody targeting the costimulatory receptor OX40 (CD134). Intravenous ivuxolimab was administered to patients every 2 weeks at six dose levels: 0.01, 0.1, 0.3, 1.5, 3 and 10 mg/kg. Of the roughly 50 dose-escalation patients, hepatocellular carcinoma was present in about 20, melanoma in around 15, renal cell carcinoma in 9 and head and neck cancer in 9. The dose-escalation cohort was about 83% male with a mean age of about 54 years, ranging from about 20 to 80. Patients were allowed to have had prior anti-PD-1, anti-PD-L1 or anti-CTLA-4 therapy, and approximately 40% of the dose-escalation patients had been treated with checkpoint inhibitors. Partial responses were achieved by three dose-escalation patients, of whom one had hepatocellular carcinoma and two had cutaneous melanoma. The purpose of peripheral TCRbeta sequencing was to test whether ivuxolimab changed TCR sequence diversity and led to clonal T-cell expansion. The monotherapy dose-escalation portion (N = 52 patients) of the phase I ivuxolimab trial is reported in the paper. The paper's findings and limits, for the study overall: At doses of 0.1 to 3.0 mg/kg, clonal expansion of both CD4+ and CD8+ T cells in blood was seen between baseline and week 6. Antigen specificity was not determined for the clonally expanded peripheral T cells. In the 0.1-3.0 mg/kg groups, partial responders had among the lowest normalized peripheral clonal expansion, particularly in CD8+ T cells. After ivuxolimab, more expanded clones were found on average in CD8+ T cells than in CD4+ T cells. Low levels of normalized T-cell clonal expansion were also shown by some nonresponding patients.

Comments on this clone: Its antigen target is currently unknown. It has no much larger one-base neighbor in the sample; base qualities were not kept.

Patients with autoimmune disease history or receiving systemic immunosuppression were excluded from the trial. Peripheral blood for TCR sequencing was collected from all dose cohorts at baseline, on cycle 4 day 1, and on cycle 7 day 1. Samples were obtained from an open-label, multicenter, first-in-human phase I dose-escalation trial of ivuxolimab. The trial enrolled adults with locally advanced or metastatic head and neck squamous cell, hepatocellular, melanoma or renal cell carcinoma. Before TCR sequencing, CD4+ T cells and CD8+ T cells from peripheral blood were sorted into separate populations. Trimming at the junction amounts to 3 bases on V and 4 bases on J, and the germline ends lie 12 bases apart. CDR1 and CDR2 (KGHSH, LQKENI) derive from the germline V gene. Measured from the cysteine to the phenylalanine, the CDR3 is 14 residues long. Only CDR3 DNA is held: 42 bases, read in frame from base 1.

To sequence the TCRbeta CDR3 region, genomic DNA was isolated from the sorted cells. The immunoSEQ Assay was used to sequence the TCRbeta CDR3 regions. TCRdb carries this immuneACCESS record with in-frame sequences only. Its versions omit some clonotypes, under half of them owing to an unresolved V gene in the studies checked, with the rest unexplained. For this sample there are over 80,000 clones; under 95% appear just once. In total, the top ten clones hold more than 0.35% of the sample. The TCR originated in an adult with an advanced solid tumor such as melanoma, head and neck, liver or kidney cancer. Here the sequenced sample was CD4+ or CD8+ T cells sorted from blood, taken in a trial of the OX40 agonist ivuxolimab. The sequence joins TRBV18 to TRBJ2-5, with TRBD2 as a weak D call on 6 bases. The CDR3 here reads CASSPPGLSETQYF. The DNA sequence reads TGTGCCAGCTCACCGCCGGGACTTTCAGAGACCCAGTACTTC. The variable domain in full, with residues beyond the CDR3 obtained from the reference TRBV18 and TRBJ2-5 genes, is NAGVMQNPRHLVRRRGQEARLRCSPMKGHSHVYWYRQLPEEGLKFMVYLQKENIIDESGMPKERFSAEFPKEGPSILRIQQVVRGDSAAYFCASSPPGLSETQYFGPGTRLLVL.